The T cell receptor beta chain described here comes from a study of beta chain features in type 1 diabetes. The overall study: The patients were much like the healthy donors in age, gender and cell yields. General study points: Type 1 diabetes patients showed a moderate but significant shortening of TCRB CDR3s in all four CD4+ subsets. For type 1 diabetes patients, VDJ junctions showed fewer insertions and more deletions.

Germline CDR1 reads SGHTA; CDR2 reads FQGNSA. Deletions cut 3 bases from V and 2 bases from J, with 8 bases between. The CDR3 has 15 amino acids. On this clone: The antigen remains undetermined.

The entirety of the isolated RNA underwent reverse transcription, so expressed TCRB transcripts were sequenced. The assay was immunoSEQ multiplex PCR, and TCRdb's table has in-frame clones only and misses some. The sample shows some 350,000 clones, 9.5% to 10% of them seen only once. This chain links TRBV7-2 with TRBJ2-6; D could derive from TRBD1 or TRBD2 (5 bases each). The sequence was obtained from a man aged 25-45 years with type 1 diabetes. The sample was central memory CD4+ T cells from blood. In nucleotides, the CDR3 is TGTGCCAGCAGCTTGGGGGAAGCTGGGGCCAACGTCCTGACTTTC. Translated: CASSLGEAGANVLTF.